One sample yielded the 25 T cell receptor beta chains listed below, sequenced in a study of OX40 agonist ivuxolimab in advanced cancers. Profiled with immunoSEQ multiplex PCR; TCRdb holds only in-frame clones, not every one. This repertoire shows about 110,000 clones, 80% to 95% found once; its top ten account for 0.66%. Sequenced here: CD4+ or CD8+ T cells sorted from blood, sampled in a trial of the OX40 agonist ivuxolimab. The receptors were sampled from an adult with an advanced solid tumor such as melanoma, head and neck, liver or kidney cancer.

This chain uses TRBV11-1 with TRBJ1-2; D gene uncertain. The germline V and J ends were trimmed by 5 bases and 8 bases, with 9 bases remaining between them. This CDR3 has 11 residues. Germline V CDR1 and CDR2: SGHAT, FQDESV (reference sequence). Here the CDR3 reads CASSPLEGYTF. The CDR3 region has the DNA TGTGCCAGCAGCCCCCTTGAGGGCTACACCTTC.

The V and J genes are TRBV6-6 and TRBJ2-2, with a weak D call TRBD1 (7 bases). Germline loops: CDR1 MNHNY, CDR2 SVGAGI (reference sequence). The germline V and J ends were trimmed by 6 bases and 5 bases, with 16 bases remaining between them. The CDR3 length is 15 residues. This chain's CDR3 is CASSGGQHITGELFF. DNA of the CDR3: TGTGCCAGCAGCGGGGGACAGCACATTACCGGGGAGCTGTTTTTT.

This clone was observed a single time. The chain carries TRBV23-1 and TRBJ2-1, with no clear D. TRBV23-1 is labeled an ORF, and its function is uncertain. The CDR3 is 10 amino acids. V lost 11 bases and J 6 bases, leaving 8 bases between the germline ends. The CDR3 spells CAAQRNEQFF. CDR3 nucleotide sequence: TGCGCCGCCCAGCGCAATGAGCAGTTCTTC.

The rearrangement uses TRBV11-2 and TRBJ1-2, with 12 bases matching TRBD1. Trimming at V came to 3 bases and at J to 7 bases, leaving 15 bases not matched to a gene. This CDR3 has 18 residues. Germline V gene sequence: CDR1 SGHAT, CDR2 FQNNGV. Here the CDR3 reads CASSLTTGTGGPPPGYTF. CDR3 bases: TGTGCCAGCAGCTTGACAACCGGGACAGGGGGCCCCCCCCCTGGCTACACCTTC. The full variable domain, its missing parts supplied by reference TRBV11-2 and TRBJ1-2, is EAGVAQSPRYKIIEKRQSVAFWCNPISGHATLYWYQQILGQGPKLLIQFQNNGVVDDSQLPKDRFSAERLKGVDSTLKIQPAKLEDSAVYLCASSLTTGTGGPPPGYTFGSGTRLTVV.

The rearrangement joins TRBV14 to TRBJ1-2, with 8 bases fitting TRBD1. Germline V gene lookup returns CDR1 SGHDN and CDR2 FVKESK. The CDR3 is 15 amino acids. Losses at the gene ends were 3 bases for V and 4 bases for J; bases not matched to a gene: 7. DNA for the CDR3: TGTGCCAGCAGCCAGGAAACAGGGGGTTTCTATGGCTACACCTTC. Amino acids: CASSQETGGFYGYTF.

This chain uses TRBV2 with TRBJ2-1, with TRBD2 identical over 12 bases. J gave up 8 bases and V 4 bases, and 6 bases lay outside the gene matches. The V gene's germline CDR1 is SNHLY and CDR2 FYNNEI. The length of the CDR3 is 15 residues. The CDR3: CASSASGRARHEQFF. The CDR3 DNA reads TGTGCCAGCAGTGCTAGCGGGAGGGCCCGCCATGAGCAGTTCTTC.

The rearrangement links TRBV9 to TRBJ2-3, with TRBD2 identical over 7 bases. Per germline, CDR1 SGDLS and CDR2 YYNGEE. The CDR3 contains 16 residues. After removal of 0 bases from V and 4 bases from J, the junction contained 8 bases not matched to a gene. The CDR3 here is CASSVDDLGGADTQYF. DNA for the CDR3: TGTGCCAGCAGCGTAGATGACCTTGGGGGGGCAGATACGCAGTATTTT.

The chain joins TRBV7-3 to TRBJ2-3; 8 bases fit TRBD2. V lost 5 bases to trimming and J lost 6 bases; unmatched junction nucleotides: 10. The V gene's germline CDR1 is SGHTA and CDR2 FQGTGA. This CDR3 region has 15 residues. The CDR3 DNA sequence: TGTGCCAGCAGCCCCTCGGGGGGGACTCAGGATACGCAGTATTTT. Encoded protein: CASSPSGGTQDTQYF.

V usage is TRBV5-1 and J usage is TRBJ1-2; D is unresolved. CDR1 SGHRS and CDR2 YFSETQ come from the germline V gene. V shed 0 bases and J shed 3 bases, with 9 bases lying between them. The CDR3 is made up of 14 amino acids. In nucleotides, the CDR3 is TGCGCCAGCAGCTTGGCCGCGACGGACTATGGCTACACCTTC. Its translation is CASSLAATDYGYTF.

The chain uses TRBV19 and TRBJ1-5; maybe TRBD1 (6 bases). Trimming removed 2 bases at V and 9 bases at J, with 11 bases between. This CDR3 has 13 amino acids. The germline CDR1 and CDR2 sequences are LNHDA and SQIVND (reference sequence). The CDR3 spells CASSISQGRPQHF. The DNA of the CDR3 is TGTGCCAGTAGTATATCACAGGGTAGGCCCCAGCATTTT.

This rearrangement joins TRBV28 to TRBJ2-5, with TRBD1 as a possible D gene (6 bases). From germline, CDR1 is MDHEN and CDR2 SYDVKM. This CDR3 is built from 14 residues. V dropped 3 bases and J dropped 4 bases, with 12 bases sitting between them. CDR3 region: CASSFRGRGETQYF. The CDR3 DNA reads TGTGCCAGCAGTTTCAGGGGTCGGGGAGAGACCCAGTACTTC.

The chain joins TRBV5-4 to TRBJ2-3, with TRBD2 matching over 9 bases. The CDR3 totals 16 residues. V lost 4 bases and J lost 0; bases outside the gene matches: 6. Germline V gives CDR1 SGHNT, CDR2 YYREEE (reference sequence). Here the CDR3 reads CASSPVAGASTDTQYF. Written as DNA, the CDR3 is TGTGCCAGCAGCCCAGTAGCGGGGGCTAGCACAGATACGCAGTATTTT.

The chain uses TRBV19 and TRBJ2-2, with 12 bases that match TRBD2. Germline trimming cut 4 bases from V and 4 bases from J; bases unmatched to any gene: 7. CDR3 length equals 17 residues. The germline gives CDR1 LNHDA, CDR2 SQIVND (reference sequence). CDR3 sequence (DNA): TGTGCCAGTAGTACCCCGGGACTAGCGGGTATCACCGGGGAGCTGTTTTTT. Its protein is CASSTPGLAGITGELFF.

The CDR3 sequence is CASSGQGLPEAFF. CDR3 DNA: TGTGCCAGCAGCGGACAGGGGTTACCTGAAGCTTTCTTT. This chain links TRBV7-8 with TRBJ1-1; 9 bases are shared with TRBD1. V lost 5 bases to trimming and J lost 6 bases; unmatched junction nucleotides: 4. The CDR3 contains 13 residues. Per the germline V gene, CDR1 is SGHVS and CDR2 is FQNEAQ. Full variable domain (outside the CDR3, taken from reference TRBV7-8 and TRBJ1-1): GAGVSQSPRYKVAKRGQDVALRCDPISGHVSLFWYQQALGQGPEFLTYFQNEAQLDKSGLPSDRFFAERPEGSVSTLKIQRTQQEDSAVYLCASSGQGLPEAFFGQGTRLTVV.

The chain uses TRBV10-2 and TRBJ2-7, with D unclear. This CDR3 is built from 13 residues. Trimming took off 4 bases at V and 7 bases at J, with 14 bases between the two ends. From germline, CDR1 is WSHSY and CDR2 SAAADI. The CDR3 sequence: CASSVSGVGEQYF. The CDR3 DNA follows: TGCGCCAGCAGTGTCAGTGGGGTTGGAGAGCAGTACTTC.

This chain uses TRBV11-3 with TRBJ1-3; D is ambiguous. V gave up 7 bases and J gave up 2 bases, with 9 bases separating them. CDR3 length: 13 amino acids. The V gene's germline CDR1 is SGHNT and CDR2 YENEEA. In DNA form, the CDR3 reads TGTGCCAGCAATTCAGACGCTGGAAACACCATATATTTT. This encodes CASNSDAGNTIYF.

CDR3 coding DNA: TGTGCTAGTGGACCGGGACAGGGAGCGAATGAGCAGTTCTTC. Its translation is CASGPGQGANEQFF. The chain employs TRBV12-5 and TRBJ2-1; 9 nucleotides agree with TRBD1. CDR3 length equals 14 residues. Germline CDR1 is LGHNT and CDR2 is FRNRAP. Losses at the gene ends were 6 bases for V and 7 bases for J; bases not matched to a gene: 7.

V and J are TRBV2 and TRBJ2-1, with TRBD2 matching 11 bases. CDR1 SNHLY and CDR2 FYNNEI come from the germline V gene. Losses at the gene ends were 4 bases for V and 9 bases for J; bases not matched to a gene: 14. The CDR3 has 17 amino acids. The CDR3 loop reads CASSGRGASGRWFEQFF. As DNA, the CDR3 is TGTGCCAGCAGTGGGAGGGGGGCTAGCGGGAGGTGGTTTGAGCAGTTCTTC.

J is TRBJ1-6 and V is TRBV10-2; no reliable D call. Germline V CDR1 and CDR2: WSHSY, SAAADI. The CDR3 is 14 amino acids. V dropped 0 bases and J dropped 6 bases, with 6 bases sitting between them. The CDR3 DNA reads TGCGCCAGCAGTGAGTCAGGCTCTAATTCACCCCTCCACTTT. Protein: CASSESGSNSPLHF.

The chain employs TRBV2 and TRBJ2-7; a weak D match, TRBD1 (6 bases). The V end lost 0 bases, the J end lost 0 bases, and 18 bases lay between the germline ends. This CDR3 has 18 amino acids. Germline V gives CDR1 SNHLY, CDR2 FYNNEI. CDR3 residues: CASSEAGYRDTRSYEQYF. The CDR3 DNA is TGTGCCAGCAGTGAAGCTGGGTACAGGGACACCCGCTCCTACGAGCAGTACTTC.

The chain links TRBV11-3 to TRBJ1-2; D unresolved. V was pared by 1 base and J by 6 bases, with 6 bases between. CDR3 size: 12 residues. The germline V gene encodes CDR1 SGHNT and CDR2 YENEEA. The CDR3, as DNA: TGTGCCAGCAGCTTAGGTGAGGATGGCTACACCTTC. It specifies CASSLGEDGYTF.

The chain links TRBV6-5 to TRBJ1-4; D is unclear. V lost 0 bases, J lost 7 bases, and 3 bases lay in between. CDR1 is MNHEY, CDR2 SVGAGI, per germline. The CDR3 extends over 12 amino acids. CDR3 loop: CASSYSGEKLFF. DNA for the CDR3: TGTGCCAGCAGTTACTCTGGTGAAAAACTGTTTTTT.

This chain connects TRBV6-5 to TRBJ2-7; D may be TRBD1 or TRBD2 (5 bases each). Germline V lookup: CDR1 MNHEY, CDR2 SVGAGI. Deletions cut 4 bases from V and 12 bases from J, with 16 bases between. The CDR3 contains 12 residues. The CDR3 region is CASSSGTYKRYF. The CDR3 DNA is TGTGCCAGCAGTTCCGGGACCTATAAACGGTACTTC.

The chain recombines TRBV7-9 with TRBJ2-3, with 12 bases that match TRBD2. The CDR3 extends over 17 amino acids. V was clipped by 1 base and J by 0 bases; unmatched bases: 2. Germline lookup yields CDR1 SEHNR and CDR2 FQNEAQ (reference sequence). The CDR3 nucleotides read TGTGCCAGCAGCTTAGGTGGGACTAGCGGGAGCACAGATACGCAGTATTTT. Translation: CASSLGGTSGSTDTQYF.

The chain has TRBV9 and TRBJ2-1; 7 bases align to TRBD1. Trimming cost V 0 bases and J 6 bases; bases outside gene matches: 6. Looked up from germline, CDR1 is SGDLS and CDR2 is YYNGEE. The CDR3 has 15 residues. The CDR3 DNA sequence: TGTGCCAGCAGCGTAGATCAACAGGGGTCCAATGAGCAGTTCTTC. Amino acids: CASSVDQQGSNEQFF.